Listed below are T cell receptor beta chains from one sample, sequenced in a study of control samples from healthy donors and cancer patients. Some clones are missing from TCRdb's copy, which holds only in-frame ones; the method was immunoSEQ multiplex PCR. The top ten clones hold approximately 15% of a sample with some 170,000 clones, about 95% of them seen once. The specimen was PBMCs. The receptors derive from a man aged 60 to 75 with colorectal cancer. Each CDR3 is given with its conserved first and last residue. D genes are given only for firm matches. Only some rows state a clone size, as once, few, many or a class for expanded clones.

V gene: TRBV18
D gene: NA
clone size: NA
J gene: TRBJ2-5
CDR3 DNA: TGTGCCAGCTCACCTCGGACATCGCAAGAGACCCAGTACTTC
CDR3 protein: CASSPRTSQETQYF

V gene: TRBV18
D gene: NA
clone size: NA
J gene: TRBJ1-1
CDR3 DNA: TGTGCCAGCTCACCAAGACAGGCGGAAAACACTGAAGCTTTCTTT
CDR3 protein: CASSPRQAENTEAFF

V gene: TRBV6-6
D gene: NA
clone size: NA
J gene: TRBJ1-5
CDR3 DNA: TGTGCCAGCAGTTACACACAGGGTCAGCCCCAGCATTTT
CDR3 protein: CASSYTQGQPQHF

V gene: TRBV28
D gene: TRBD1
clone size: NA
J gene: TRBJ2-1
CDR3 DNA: TGTGCCAGCAGAACGGCACAGGGGGCAAACAATGAGCAGTTCTTC
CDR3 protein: CASRTAQGANNEQFF

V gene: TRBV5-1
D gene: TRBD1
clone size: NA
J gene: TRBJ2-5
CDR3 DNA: TGCGCCAGCAGCTTGGGGTTTTCGACAGGGACGCAAGAGACCCAGTACTTC
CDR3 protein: CASSLGFSTGTQETQYF

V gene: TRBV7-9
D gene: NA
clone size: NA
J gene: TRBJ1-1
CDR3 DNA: TGTGCCAGCAGCTTATATCCCATGAACACTGAAGCTTTCTTT
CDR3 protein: CASSLYPMNTEAFF

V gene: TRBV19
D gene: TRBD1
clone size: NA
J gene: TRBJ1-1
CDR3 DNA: TGTGCCAGTAACGACAGGGGGTTTGGCACTGAAGCTTTCTTT
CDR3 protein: CASNDRGFGTEAFF

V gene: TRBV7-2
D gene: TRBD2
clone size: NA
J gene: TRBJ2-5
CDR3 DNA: TGTGCCAGCAGCTTAAGTAGCGGGGGCCAAGAGACCCAGTACTTC
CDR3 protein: CASSLSSGGQETQYF

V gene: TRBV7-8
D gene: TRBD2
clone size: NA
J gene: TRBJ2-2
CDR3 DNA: TGTGCCAGCAGCCCCCCTGGGCGGGGGGGCCGTTTGGCGAACACCGGGGAGCTGTTTTTT
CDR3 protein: CASSPPGRGGRLANTGELFF

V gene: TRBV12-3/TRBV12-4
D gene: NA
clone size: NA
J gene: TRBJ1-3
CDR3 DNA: TGTGCCAGCAGTTTATCCGGAAACACCATATATTTT
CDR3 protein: CASSLSGNTIYF

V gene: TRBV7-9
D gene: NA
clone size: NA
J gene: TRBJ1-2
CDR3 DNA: TGTGCCAGCAGCTTAGTGGCGAGTAATGGCTACACCTTC
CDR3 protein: CASSLVASNGYTF

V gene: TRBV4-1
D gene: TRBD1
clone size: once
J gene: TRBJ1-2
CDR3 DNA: TGCGCCAGCAGCCAAGCTCCGGGACAGGGGGCGCGTGGCTATGGCTACACCTTC
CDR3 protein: CASSQAPGQGARGYGYTF

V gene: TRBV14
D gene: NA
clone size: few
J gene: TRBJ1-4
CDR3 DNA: TGTGCCAGCAGCCAGCTGGGAACTAATGAAAAACTGTTTTTT
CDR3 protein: CASSQLGTNEKLFF

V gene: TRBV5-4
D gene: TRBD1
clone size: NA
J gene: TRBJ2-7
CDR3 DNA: TGTGCCAGCAGCGCGGACAGGGGAGAGCAGTACTTC
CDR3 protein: CASSADRGEQYF

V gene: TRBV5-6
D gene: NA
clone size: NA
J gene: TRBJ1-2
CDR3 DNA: TGTGCCAGCAGCTGGAGAGATCGACCTAACTATGGCTACACCTTC
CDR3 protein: CASSWRDRPNYGYTF

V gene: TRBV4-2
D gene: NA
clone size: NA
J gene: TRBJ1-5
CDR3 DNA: TGTGCCAGCAGCCCGACTCCGGGGGTCAATCAGCCCCAGCATTTT
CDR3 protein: CASSPTPGVNQPQHF

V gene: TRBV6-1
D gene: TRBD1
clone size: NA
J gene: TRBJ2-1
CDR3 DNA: TGTGCCAGCAGTGATTGGGGGACAGGAGTAAACAATGAGCAGTTCTTC
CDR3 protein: CASSDWGTGVNNEQFF

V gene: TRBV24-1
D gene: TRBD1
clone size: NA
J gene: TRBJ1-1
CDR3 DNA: TGTGCCACCAGTGGCGACGTACAGGGGCGGGGTGAAGCTTTCTTT
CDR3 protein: CATSGDVQGRGEAFF

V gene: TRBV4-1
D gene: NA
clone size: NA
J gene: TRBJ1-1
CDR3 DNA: TGCGCCAGCAGCCAAGAACGTTCGAATCCGACTGAAGCTTTCTTT
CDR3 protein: CASSQERSNPTEAFF

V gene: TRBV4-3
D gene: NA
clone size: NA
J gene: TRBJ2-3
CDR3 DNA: TGCGCCAGCAGCAGCCTTCTCACAGATACGCAGTATTTT
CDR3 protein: CASSSLLTDTQYF

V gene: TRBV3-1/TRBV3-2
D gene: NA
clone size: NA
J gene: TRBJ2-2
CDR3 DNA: TGTGCCAGCAGCCAACCCGGGGAGCTGTTTTTT
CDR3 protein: CASSQPGELFF

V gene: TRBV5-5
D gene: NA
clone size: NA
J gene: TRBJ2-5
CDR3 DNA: TGTGCCAGCAGCTTGTATATATCGGCGGTACAAGAGACCCAGTACTTC
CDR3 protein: CASSLYISAVQETQYF

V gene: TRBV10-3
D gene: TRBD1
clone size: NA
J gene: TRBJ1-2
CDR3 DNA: TGTGCCATCAGTGAGGGGGGGACAGGGCGATCGGCGGGCTATGGCTACACCTTC
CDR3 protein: CAISEGGTGRSAGYGYTF

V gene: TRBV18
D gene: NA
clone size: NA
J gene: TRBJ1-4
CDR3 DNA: TGTGCCAGCTCACCACCGTCCGAAAAACTGTTTTTT
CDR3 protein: CASSPPSEKLFF

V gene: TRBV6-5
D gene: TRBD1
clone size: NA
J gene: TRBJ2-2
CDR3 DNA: TGTGCCAGCAGAATGACAGGGGGCACCGGGGAGCTGTTTTTT
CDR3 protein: CASRMTGGTGELFF

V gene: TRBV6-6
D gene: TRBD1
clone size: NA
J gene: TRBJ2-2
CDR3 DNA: TGTGCCAGCAATAGACAGGGGACGAACACCGGGGAGCTGTTTTTT
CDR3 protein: CASNRQGTNTGELFF

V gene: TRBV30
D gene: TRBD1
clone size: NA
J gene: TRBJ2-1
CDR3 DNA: TGTGCCTGGAGTGTATTGGGACAGGGGTACGATTACAATGAGCAGTTCTTC
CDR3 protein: CAWSVLGQGYDYNEQFF

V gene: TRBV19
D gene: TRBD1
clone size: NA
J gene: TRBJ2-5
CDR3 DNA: TGTGCCAGTAGATCGGGACAGGGAACGGGGACCCAGTACTTC
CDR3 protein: CASRSGQGTGTQYF

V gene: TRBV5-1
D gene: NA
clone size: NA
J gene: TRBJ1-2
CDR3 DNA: TGCGCCAGCAGCTTGGAAGCCACCAACTATGGCTACACCTTC
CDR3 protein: CASSLEATNYGYTF

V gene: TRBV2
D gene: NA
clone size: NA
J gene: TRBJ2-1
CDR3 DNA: TGTGCCAGTCGAGATAGCGGCGTGCAGGAGCAGTTCTTC
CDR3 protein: CASRDSGVQEQFF